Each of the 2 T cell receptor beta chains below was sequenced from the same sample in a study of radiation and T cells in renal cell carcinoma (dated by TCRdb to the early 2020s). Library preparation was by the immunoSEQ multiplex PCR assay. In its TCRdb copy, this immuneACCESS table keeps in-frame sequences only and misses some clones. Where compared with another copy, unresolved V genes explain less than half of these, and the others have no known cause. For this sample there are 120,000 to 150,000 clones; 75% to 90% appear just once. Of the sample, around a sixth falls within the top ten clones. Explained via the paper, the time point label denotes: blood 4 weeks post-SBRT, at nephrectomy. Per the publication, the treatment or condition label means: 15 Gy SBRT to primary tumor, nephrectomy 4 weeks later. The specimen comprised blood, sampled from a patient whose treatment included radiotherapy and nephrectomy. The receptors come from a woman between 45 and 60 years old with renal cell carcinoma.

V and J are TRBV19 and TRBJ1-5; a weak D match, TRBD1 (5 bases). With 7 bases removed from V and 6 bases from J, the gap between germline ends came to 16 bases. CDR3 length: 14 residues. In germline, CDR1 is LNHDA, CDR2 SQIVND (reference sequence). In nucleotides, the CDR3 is TGTGCCAGTAACGGGGGAAACGAAATTCAGCCCCAGCATTTT. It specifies CASNGGNEIQPQHF. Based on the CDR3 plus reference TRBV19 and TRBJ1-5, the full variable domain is DGGITQSPKYLFRKEGQNVTLSCEQNLNHDAMYWYRQDPGQGLRLIYYSQIVNDFQKGDIAEGYSVSREKKESFPLTVTSAQKNPTAFYLCASNGGNEIQPQHFGDGTRLSIL.

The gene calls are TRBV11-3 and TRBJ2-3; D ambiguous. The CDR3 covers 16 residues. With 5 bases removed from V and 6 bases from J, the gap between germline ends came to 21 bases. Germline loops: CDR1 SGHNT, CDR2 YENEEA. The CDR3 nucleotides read TGTGCCAGCAGCCCGGGCGGATCATACAATGGGGATACGCAGTATTTT. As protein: CASSPGGSYNGDTQYF.